Presented here are 24 T cell receptor beta chains from one specimen sequenced in a study of cytomegalovirus exposure and HLA in healthy donors. Primers: 60 Vbeta forward and 13 Jbeta reverse. Sequencing was performed with immunoSEQ multiplex PCR; in TCRdb, only in-frame clones are kept and a portion is missing. Among about 110,000 clones, over 70% were seen once, and the ten largest hold approximately 2.1%. Input material: PBMCs. The receptors originated from a man in his thirties or forties in good health and CMV-seronegative.

This clone was seen just once. The chain carries TRBV4-1 and TRBJ2-3, with TRBD2 matching 11 bases. V lost 4 bases to trimming and J lost 5 bases; unmatched junction nucleotides: 11. Germline V CDR1 and CDR2: MGHRA, YSYEKL. This CDR3 spans 17 amino acids. CDR3 DNA sequence: TGCGCCAGCAGCCTAAGCAATAGCGGGGGGGCGGAAGATACGCAGTATTTT. Its protein is CASSLSNSGGAEDTQYF.

This chain uses TRBV30 with TRBJ1-2; D uncertain. The CDR3 totals 12 residues. Germline CDR1 and CDR2: GTSNPN and SVGIG (reference sequence). The ends were cut back, 3 bases at V and 3 bases at J, with 8 bases in the middle. The CDR3 is CAWSRHDYGYTF. In nucleotides, the CDR3 is TGTGCCTGGAGCAGACATGACTATGGCTACACCTTC. Full variable domain (remainder filled in from reference TRBV30 and TRBJ1-2): SQTIHQWPATLVQPVGSPLSLECTVEGTSNPNLYWYRQAAGRGLQLLFYSVGIGQISSEVPQNLSASRPQDRQFILSSKKLLLSDSGFYLCAWSRHDYGYTFGSGTRLTVV.

This rearrangement joins TRBV7-8 to TRBJ1-2, with 8 bases fitting TRBD1. CDR3 length: 16 amino acids. Germline V gene data show CDR1 as SGHVS and CDR2 as FQNEAQ. Trimming at V came to 1 base and at J to 2 bases, leaving 6 bases not matched to a gene. CDR3 in amino acids: CASSLVRTGTNYGYTF. In nucleotides, the CDR3 is TGTGCCAGCAGCTTAGTGAGGACAGGGACCAACTATGGCTACACCTTC.

V gene TRBV19 combines with J gene TRBJ1-1, with 8 bases identical to TRBD1. CDR1 is LNHDA and CDR2 is SQIVND in the germline V gene (reference sequence). Trimming at V came to 6 bases and at J to 1 base, leaving 7 bases not matched to a gene. The CDR3 spans 15 residues. The DNA for the CDR3 is TGTGCCAGTAGAAGGGGGACAGGAGGGAACACTGAAGCTTTCTTT. Amino acids: CASRRGTGGNTEAFF.

The chain carries TRBV29-1 and TRBJ1-1; possibly TRBD1 for D (5 bases). V shed 4 bases and J shed 4 bases, with 7 bases lying between them. The CDR3 loop spans 11 amino acids. The germline CDR1 and CDR2 sequences are SQVTM and ANQGSEA. The CDR3 reads CSVVGGTEAFF. CDR3 DNA sequence: TGCAGCGTTGTCGGGGGCACTGAAGCTTTCTTT.

A few counts support this clone. This chain uses TRBV28 with TRBJ2-3; TRBD2 aligns across 7 bases. The CDR3 is made up of 15 amino acids. The junction had 8 bases not matched to a gene; V was cut back by 5 bases and J by 3 bases. Germline CDR1 MDHEN, CDR2 SYDVKM. The chain's CDR3 is CASSLSRGSTDTQYF. CDR3 DNA sequence: TGTGCCAGCAGTCTTAGTCGCGGGAGTACAGATACGCAGTATTTT.

V and J are TRBV5-4 and TRBJ2-5; 12 nucleotides agree with TRBD2. The germline CDR1 and CDR2 sequences are SGHNT and YYREEE (reference sequence). CDR3 length equals 16 residues. The ends lost 4 bases at V and 5 bases at J; junction bases unmatched: 9. The CDR3, as DNA: TGTGCCAGCAGCGCGCCCCTAGCGGGAGGGCAGGAGACCCAGTACTTC. Protein product: CASSAPLAGGQETQYF.

The chain combines TRBV5-1 with TRBJ1-2; the D gene is possibly TRBD1 (6 bases). Germline CDR1 is SGHRS and CDR2 is YFSETQ. The CDR3 contains 13 residues. The V and J ends lost 4 bases and 6 bases respectively, with 13 bases between them. The CDR3 DNA is TGCGCCAGCAGCAGGGGGACGGTCGATGGCTACACCTTC. It encodes CASSRGTVDGYTF.

The chain employs TRBV9 and TRBJ1-2, with 9 bases identical to TRBD1. Trimming at V came to 5 bases and at J to 6 bases, leaving 5 bases not matched to a gene. This CDR3 spans 13 amino acids. CDR1 is SGDLS, CDR2 YYNGEE, per germline. CDR3 amino acids: CASRGGQGDGYTF. CDR3 nucleotide sequence: TGTGCCAGCAGGGGGGGACAGGGAGATGGCTACACCTTC. The full variable domain, with the rest looked up from reference TRBV9 and TRBJ1-2, is DSGVTQTPKHLITATGQRVTLRCSPRSGDLSVYWYQQSLDQGLQFLIQYYNGEERAKGNILERFSAQQFPDLHSELNLSSLELGDSALYFCASRGGQGDGYTFGSGTRLTVV.

This clone showed up just a few times. V and J are TRBV6-5 and TRBJ1-2; weak D call: TRBD1 (6 bases). The CDR3 spans 14 residues. The germline CDR1 and CDR2 sequences are MNHEY and SVGAGI. The V end was cut by 6 bases, the J end by 4 bases, with 15 bases between. The CDR3: CASSPTVGGYGYTF. DNA of the CDR3: TGTGCCAGCAGCCCCACGGTAGGGGGCTATGGCTACACCTTC.

Written as DNA, the CDR3 is TGCAGCGTTGCAGGGGGCAAGGGCTACACCTTC. Protein product: CSVAGGKGYTF. The chain couples TRBV29-1 to TRBJ1-2; 8 positions match TRBD1. CDR3 length: 11 residues. Germline CDR1 SQVTM, CDR2 ANQGSEA. V lost 4 bases and J lost 8; bases outside the gene matches: 3.

The genes are TRBV10-2 and TRBJ2-1; 10 bases line up with TRBD1. This CDR3 comprises 19 residues. The V gene end was trimmed by 5 bases and the J gene end by 2 bases; junction bases not matched to a gene: 15. Germline V lookup: CDR1 WSHSY, CDR2 SAAADI. The CDR3 coding sequence is TGCGCCAGCAGTTGGTCACCGGGACAGGGGAGAAGGGCCTACAATGAGCAGTTCTTC. Its translation: CASSWSPGQGRRAYNEQFF.

The chain employs TRBV13 and TRBJ2-7; tentative D call: TRBD2 (7 bases). With 3 bases removed from V and 2 bases from J, the gap between germline ends came to 17 bases. The CDR3 runs 16 residues. Germline values: CDR1 PRHDT, CDR2 FYEKMQ (reference sequence). The CDR3 protein is CASSFFRGEGPYEQYF. The CDR3 region has the DNA TGTGCCAGCAGCTTTTTTAGGGGGGAGGGGCCCTACGAGCAGTACTTC.

This clone showed up just a few times. V is TRBV29-1 and J is TRBJ2-2, with TRBD2 matching over 12 bases. V gave up 7 bases and J gave up 6 bases; unmatched junction bases: 6. Germline V lookup: CDR1 SQVTM, CDR2 ANQGSEA. The CDR3 covers 14 residues. The CDR3 loop reads CSARLAGDAGELFF. In DNA, the CDR3 is TGCAGCGCAAGACTAGCGGGGGACGCCGGGGAGCTGTTTTTT.

The gene calls are TRBV14 and TRBJ2-7; no reliable D call. Trimming shortened V by 0 bases and J by 5 bases, and 5 bases separated the two germline ends. Germline V CDR1 and CDR2: SGHDN, FVKESK. The CDR3 has 12 amino acids. CDR3 residues: CASSQDPNEQYF. The CDR3 DNA reads as TGTGCCAGCAGCCAAGATCCTAACGAGCAGTACTTC.

The rearrangement links TRBV6-1 to TRBJ2-7; 7 bases map to TRBD1. Germline trimming cut 4 bases from V and 2 bases from J; bases unmatched to any gene: 8. There are 15 residues in the CDR3. Germline values: CDR1 MNHNS, CDR2 SASEGT. CDR3 amino acids: CASSGMGQSTYEQYF. Written as DNA, the CDR3 is TGTGCCAGCAGTGGAATGGGACAGAGTACCTACGAGCAGTACTTC.

CDR3: CASSSGQGTSTEAFF. In nucleotides, the CDR3 is TGTGCCAGCAGCTCTGGACAGGGGACGTCCACTGAAGCTTTCTTT. The chain recombines TRBV11-3 with TRBJ1-1; 9 bases align to TRBD1. Trimming at V came to 4 bases and at J to 4 bases, leaving 7 bases not matched to a gene. CDR3 length: 15 residues. Germline-derived CDR1 and CDR2 are SGHNT and YENEEA. The complete variable domain, with remaining parts taken from reference TRBV11-3 and TRBJ1-1, reads EAGVVQSPRYKIIEKKQPVAFWCNPISGHNTLYWYLQNLGQGPELLIRYENEEAVDDSQLPKDRFSAERLKGVDSTLKIQPAELGDSAVYLCASSSGQGTSTEAFFGQGTRLTVV.

This clone was seen once. This chain uses TRBV5-1 with TRBJ2-7; D remains unclear. CDR1 is SGHRS, CDR2 YFSETQ, per germline. The CDR3 has 12 amino acids. V was shortened by 1 base and J by 5 bases, with 7 bases between the two germline ends. In nucleotides, the CDR3 is TGCGCCAGCAGCTTGACAGTCCACGAGCAGTACTTC. Protein product: CASSLTVHEQYF.

This clone has only one observation. The J gene is TRBJ2-5, the V gene TRBV29-1, with D perhaps matching TRBD1 (5 bases). Germline V gene lookup returns CDR1 SQVTM and CDR2 ANQGSEA. Trimming took 5 bases from V and 0 from J, leaving 13 bases between them. This CDR3 contains 14 residues. The CDR3 is CSVQGRINQETQYF. In nucleotides, the CDR3 is TGCAGCGTTCAGGGCAGGATAAACCAAGAGACCCAGTACTTC.

The genes are TRBV4-2 and TRBJ2-3; tentative D call: TRBD1 (6 bases). Germline values: CDR1 LGHNA, CDR2 YNFKEQ. The CDR3 extends over 15 amino acids. V was pared by 1 base and J by 4 bases, with 12 bases between. Here the CDR3 reads CASSQVGGAADTQYF. The CDR3 DNA sequence: TGTGCCAGCAGCCAAGTTGGGGGCGCGGCAGATACGCAGTATTTT.

In regard to this clone: The identical CDR3 is also encoded by other nucleotide sequences in the sample. V is TRBV13 and J is TRBJ2-3; D gene uncertain. This CDR3 is built from 12 residues. Germline V gene sequence: CDR1 PRHDT, CDR2 FYEKMQ (reference sequence). V shed 0 bases and J shed 6 bases, with 4 bases lying between them. The CDR3 DNA sequence: TGTGCCAGCAGCTTAGGGAGGGATACGCAGTATTTT. This gives the protein CASSLGRDTQYF.

The chain has TRBV5-1 and TRBJ2-5; no reliable D call. Trimming took 4 bases from V and 7 from J, leaving 17 bases between them. Germline CDR1 and CDR2: SGHRS and YFSETQ. The CDR3 has 14 amino acids. The CDR3, as DNA: TGCGCCAGCAGCCCCGAGGTCGCCCTGGGGACCCAGTACTTC. Translating gives CASSPEVALGTQYF.

J is TRBJ2-3 and V is TRBV12-5, with TRBD2 matching over 12 bases. Germline lookup yields CDR1 LGHNT and CDR2 FRNRAP. This CDR3 region has 19 residues. Trimming at V came to 1 base and at J to 0 bases, leaving 8 bases not matched to a gene. In DNA, the CDR3 is TGTGCTAGTGGTTTGGACAGGGCTAGCGGGAGGGTTAGCACAGATACGCAGTATTTT. It translates to CASGLDRASGRVSTDTQYF. Full variable domain (remainder filled in from reference TRBV12-5 and TRBJ2-3): DARVTQTPRHKVTEMGQEVTMRCQPILGHNTVFWYRQTMMQGLELLAYFRNRAPLDDSGMPKDRFSAEMPDATLATLKIQPSEPRDSAVYFCASGLDRASGRVSTDTQYFGPGTRLTVL.

The gene calls are TRBV28 and TRBJ2-7; 10 nucleotides agree with TRBD2. The CDR3 contains 15 residues. Germline V gene sequence: CDR1 MDHEN, CDR2 SYDVKM. The V and J ends lost 3 bases and 4 bases, in that order; junction bases with no gene match: 6. For the CDR3, the DNA is TGTGCCAGCAGTTTGTCACTAGCGGGAACGTACGAGCAGTACTTC. Its translation: CASSLSLAGTYEQYF.